This T cell receptor beta chain is from a study of cytomegalovirus exposure and HLA in healthy donors. Germline V lookup: CDR1 SGHTS, CDR2 YDEGEE. This CDR3 contains 12 residues. V was shortened by 4 bases and J by 7 bases, with 10 bases between the two germline ends. Clones were sequenced by immunoSEQ multiplex PCR, and TCRdb holds only the in-frame ones, with some missing. The data hold around 80,000 clones, with roughly 96% observed a single time. The sequenced sample consisted of PBMCs. This receptor was identified in a woman under 30 in good health and CMV-seronegative. This chain joins TRBV5-8 and TRBJ2-3; D remains ambiguous. The CDR3 protein is CASSETPHTQYF. In DNA form, the CDR3 reads TGTGCCAGCAGCGAGACACCTCATACGCAGTATTTT.